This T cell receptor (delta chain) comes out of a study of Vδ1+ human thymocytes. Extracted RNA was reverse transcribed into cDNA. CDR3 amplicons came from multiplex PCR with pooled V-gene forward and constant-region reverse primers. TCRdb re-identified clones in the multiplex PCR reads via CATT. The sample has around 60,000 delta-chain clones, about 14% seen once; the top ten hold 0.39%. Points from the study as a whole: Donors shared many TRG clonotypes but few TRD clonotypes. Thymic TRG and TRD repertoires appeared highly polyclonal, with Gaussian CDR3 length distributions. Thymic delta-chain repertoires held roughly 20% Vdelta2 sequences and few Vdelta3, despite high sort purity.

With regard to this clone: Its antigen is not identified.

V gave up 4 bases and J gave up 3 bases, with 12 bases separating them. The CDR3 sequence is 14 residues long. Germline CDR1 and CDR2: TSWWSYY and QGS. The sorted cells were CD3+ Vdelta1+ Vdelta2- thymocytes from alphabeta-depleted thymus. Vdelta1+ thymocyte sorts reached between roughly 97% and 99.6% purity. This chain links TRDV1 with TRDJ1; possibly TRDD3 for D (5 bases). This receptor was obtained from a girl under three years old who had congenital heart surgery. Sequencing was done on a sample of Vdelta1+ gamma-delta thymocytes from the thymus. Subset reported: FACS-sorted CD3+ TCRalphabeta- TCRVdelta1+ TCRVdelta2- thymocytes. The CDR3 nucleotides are TGTGCTCTTGGGGGGCGCATACGCGCCGATAAACTCATCTTT. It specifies CALGGRIRADKLIF.